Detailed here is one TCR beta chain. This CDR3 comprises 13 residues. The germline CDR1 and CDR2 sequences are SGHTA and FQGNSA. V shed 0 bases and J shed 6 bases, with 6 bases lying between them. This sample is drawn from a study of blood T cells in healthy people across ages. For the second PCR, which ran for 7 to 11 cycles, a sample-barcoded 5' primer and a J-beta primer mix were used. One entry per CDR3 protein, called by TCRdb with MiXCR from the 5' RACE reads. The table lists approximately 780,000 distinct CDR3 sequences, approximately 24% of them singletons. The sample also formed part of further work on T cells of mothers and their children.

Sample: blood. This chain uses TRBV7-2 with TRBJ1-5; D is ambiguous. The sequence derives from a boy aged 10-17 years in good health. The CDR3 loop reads CASSLAVTQPQHF. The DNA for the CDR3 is TGTGCCAGCAGCTTAGCGGTTACTCAGCCCCAGCATTTT.